What follows are 15 T cell receptor beta chains derived from one specimen sequenced in a study of T cells after yellow fever vaccination. One entry per CDR3 protein, called by TCRdb with MiXCR from the 5' RACE reads. In the table there are 310,000 or so distinct CDR3 sequences, roughly 6.8% of which are singletons. Here the sequenced sample was PBMCs, taken more than 40 days after the first yellow fever vaccination. The receptor set was obtained from a man between 18 and 29 years old who received the YFV17D yellow fever vaccine.

The chain links TRBV5-1 to TRBJ1-1; TRBD1 matches 11 bases. Germline V gene sequence: CDR1 SGHRS, CDR2 YFSETQ. The CDR3 runs 14 residues. J gave up 5 bases and V 5 bases, and 5 bases lay outside the gene matches. The chain's CDR3 is CASRGQGVGTEAFF. DNA of the CDR3: TGCGCCAGCAGGGGACAGGGGGTCGGGACTGAAGCTTTCTTT.

This clonotype turned up a few times. The chain recombines TRBV27 with TRBJ2-4; the D is unclear. With 4 bases removed from V and 2 bases from J, the gap between germline ends came to 15 bases. CDR1 is MNHEY, CDR2 SMNVEV, per germline (reference sequence). The length of the CDR3 is 16 residues. CDR3 nucleotides: TGTGCCAGCAGTTCGGACCGGCTTGGGACCAAAAACATTCAGTACTTC. This codes for CASSSDRLGTKNIQYF.

The V call is TRBV12-3 or TRBV12-4, the J call TRBJ1-2, with D perhaps TRBD1 (6 bases). The CDR3 runs to 16 residues. With 5 bases removed from V and 4 bases from J, the gap between germline ends came to 20 bases. CDR3 sequence reads: CASSPYRGAHGYGYTF. DNA of the CDR3: TGTGCCAGCAGTCCATACCGGGGGGCGCATGGCTATGGCTACACCTTC.

The J gene is TRBJ1-1, the V gene TRBV9; D possibly corresponds to TRBD1 (5 bases). The CDR3 loop spans 14 amino acids. The V and J ends lost 0 bases and 3 bases respectively, with 9 bases between them. Per germline, CDR1 SGDLS and CDR2 YYNGEE. CDR3 sequence reads: CASSVEGTDTEAFF. DNA of the CDR3: TGTGCCAGCAGCGTAGAGGGGACTGACACTGAAGCTTTCTTT.

The rearrangement links TRBV5-1 to TRBJ2-7, with TRBD2 matching 14 bases. J was trimmed by 1 base and V by 4 bases; bases with no gene match: 4. The germline gives CDR1 SGHRS, CDR2 YFSETQ. This CDR3 comprises 16 residues. CDR3 amino acids: CASSPRTSGGSYEQYF. The CDR3 DNA is TGCGCCAGCAGCCCCCGGACTAGCGGGGGGTCCTACGAGCAGTACTTC.

A few counts support this clonotype. This chain connects TRBV11-2 to TRBJ1-6; 8 nucleotides match TRBD1. The junction had 2 bases not matched to a gene; V was cut back by 4 bases and J by 9 bases. This CDR3 comprises 13 residues. Germline CDR1 is SGHAT and CDR2 is FQNNGV. The CDR3, as DNA: TGTGCCAGCAGCTGGCAGGGGGCTTCACCCCTCCACTTT. This codes for CASSWQGASPLHF.

J is TRBJ2-7 and V is TRBV7-2, with 8 bases matching TRBD1. V lost 2 bases, J lost 4 bases, and 4 bases stayed unmatched. Germline V gene sequence: CDR1 SGHTA, CDR2 FQGNSA. The CDR3 consists of 14 residues. CDR3 nucleotides: TGTGCCAGCAGCTTAAGGACAGGGCGTTACGAGCAGTACGTC. Amino acids: CASSLRTGRYEQYV.

This clonotype was found once. A read error is possible here, since a much larger clone lies one base away. The chain joins TRBV20-1 to TRBJ2-3; D is possibly TRBD1 (5 bases). CDR1 and CDR2 from the germline V gene are DFQATT and SNEGSKA (reference sequence). This CDR3 spans 16 amino acids. CDR3 residues: CSARDQAGLEVDTKYF. Here the CDR3 DNA reads TGCAGTGCTAGAGATCAGGCAGGGTTGGAAGTGGATACGAAGTATTTT.

The rearrangement links TRBV18 to TRBJ1-1; no reliable D call. The CDR3 loop spans 15 amino acids. Germline loops: CDR1 KGHSH, CDR2 LQKENI. V was shortened by 2 bases and J by 1 base, with 11 bases between the two germline ends. The CDR3 protein is CASSPGVFGNTEAFF. CDR3 DNA: TGTGCCAGCTCACCAGGGGTATTCGGGAACACTGAAGCTTTCTTT.

V and J are TRBV7-6 and TRBJ1-1; 7 bases agree with TRBD1. Germline CDR1 and CDR2: SGHVS and FNYEAQ. The CDR3 totals 16 residues. The J segment lost 0 bases and the V segment lost 5 bases, leaving 9 bases of the junction unmatched. The CDR3 DNA is TGTGCCAGCAGCCCCCAGGGGGGCCAAATGAACACTGAAGCTTTCTTT. Its protein product is CASSPQGGQMNTEAFF.

This clonotype was seen ten or more times. This sequence joins TRBV12-3 or TRBV12-4 and TRBJ2-7, with D maybe TRBD2 (5 bases). CDR3 size: 13 residues. The V end lost 5 bases, the J end lost 0 bases, and 8 bases lay between the germline ends. The CDR3 reads CASSTGYSYEQYF. CDR3 in DNA: TGTGCCAGCAGTACGGGATACTCCTACGAGCAGTACTTC.

This chain uses TRBV20-1 with TRBJ1-4; D possibly corresponds to TRBD1 (6 bases). Germline V gene data show CDR1 as DFQATT and CDR2 as SNEGSKA (reference sequence). This CDR3 comprises 14 residues. Trimming removed 2 bases at V and 5 bases at J, with 12 bases between. The CDR3 nucleotides read TGCAGTGCTAGATCCGGGACAAGGAATGAAAAACTGTTTTTT. Translating it yields CSARSGTRNEKLFF.

V is TRBV5-4 and J is TRBJ2-5; D not certain. The CDR3 is 15 residues long. Trimming removed 0 bases at V and 1 base at J, with 10 bases between. The germline V gene has CDR1 SGHNT and CDR2 YYREEE (reference sequence). The CDR3 here is CASSLDRVSQETQYF. The CDR3, as DNA: TGTGCCAGCAGCTTGGACAGAGTATCCCAAGAGACCCAGTACTTC.

The chain has TRBV20-1 and TRBJ1-2; perhaps TRBD1 as D (5 bases). The CDR3 is 14 residues long. V dropped 2 bases and J dropped 2 bases, with 12 bases sitting between them. Germline loops: CDR1 DFQATT, CDR2 SNEGSKA (reference sequence). Written as DNA, the CDR3 is TGCAGTGCTAGAACCGAGGGACTGAACTATGGCTACACCTTC. Translating it yields CSARTEGLNYGYTF.

This clonotype has a count of ten or more. As DNA, the CDR3 is TGCAGCGTTGTCAGACCTAGCGGAGGCGAGCAGTACTTC. Translation: CSVVRPSGGEQYF. The rearrangement joins TRBV29-1 to TRBJ2-7; TRBD2 matches 7 bases. The CDR3 is 13 residues long. The germline V gene has CDR1 SQVTM and CDR2 ANQGSEA. The ends lost 4 bases at V and 6 bases at J; junction bases unmatched: 9.